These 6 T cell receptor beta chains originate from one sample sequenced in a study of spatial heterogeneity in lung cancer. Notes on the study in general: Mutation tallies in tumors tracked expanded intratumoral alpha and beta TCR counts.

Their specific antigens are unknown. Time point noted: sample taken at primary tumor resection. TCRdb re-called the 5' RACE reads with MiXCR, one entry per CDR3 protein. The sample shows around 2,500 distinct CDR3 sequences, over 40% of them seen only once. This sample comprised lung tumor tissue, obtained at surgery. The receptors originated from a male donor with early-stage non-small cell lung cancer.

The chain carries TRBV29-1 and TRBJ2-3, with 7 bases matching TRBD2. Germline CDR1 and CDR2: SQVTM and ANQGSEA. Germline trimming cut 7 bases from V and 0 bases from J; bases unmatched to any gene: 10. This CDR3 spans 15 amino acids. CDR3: CSANGGAGSTDTQYF. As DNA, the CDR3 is TGCAGCGCAAACGGAGGAGCGGGGAGCACAGATACGCAGTATTTT.

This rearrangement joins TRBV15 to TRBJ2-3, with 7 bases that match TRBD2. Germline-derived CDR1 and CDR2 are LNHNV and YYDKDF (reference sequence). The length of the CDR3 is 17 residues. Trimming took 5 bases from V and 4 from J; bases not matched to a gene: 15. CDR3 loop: CATSAPLSLSGADTQYF. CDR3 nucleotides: TGTGCCACCAGCGCCCCCTTAAGTTTGAGCGGGGCAGATACGCAGTATTTT.

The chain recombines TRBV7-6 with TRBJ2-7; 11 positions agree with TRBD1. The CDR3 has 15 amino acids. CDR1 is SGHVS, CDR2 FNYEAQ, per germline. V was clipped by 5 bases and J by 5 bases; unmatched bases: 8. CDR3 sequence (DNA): TGTGCCAGCAGCCCACGGACAGGGGGCGGCCACGAGCAGTACTTC. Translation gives CASSPRTGGGHEQYF.

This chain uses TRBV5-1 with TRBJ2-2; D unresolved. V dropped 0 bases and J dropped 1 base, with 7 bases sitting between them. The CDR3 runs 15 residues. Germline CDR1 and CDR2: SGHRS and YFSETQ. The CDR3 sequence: CASSLAVGNTGELFF. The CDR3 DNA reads TGCGCCAGCAGCTTGGCCGTAGGGAACACCGGGGAGCTGTTTTTT.

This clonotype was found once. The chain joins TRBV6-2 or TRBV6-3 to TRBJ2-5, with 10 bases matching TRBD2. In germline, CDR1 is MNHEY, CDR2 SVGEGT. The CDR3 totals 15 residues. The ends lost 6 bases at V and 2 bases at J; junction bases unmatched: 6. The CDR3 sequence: CASSLLAGVQETQYF. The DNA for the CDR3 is TGTGCCAGCAGCCTTCTAGCGGGGGTGCAAGAGACCCAGTACTTC.

CDR3 loop: CASSRREAYEQYF. The CDR3, as DNA: TGTGCCAGCAGCCGGCGGGAGGCCTACGAGCAGTACTTC. This chain connects TRBV7-9 to TRBJ2-7, with 8 bases aligning to TRBD2. This CDR3 has 13 amino acids. V lost 5 bases to trimming and J lost 2 bases; unmatched junction nucleotides: 2. Germline CDR1 and CDR2: SEHNR and FQNEAQ (reference sequence).